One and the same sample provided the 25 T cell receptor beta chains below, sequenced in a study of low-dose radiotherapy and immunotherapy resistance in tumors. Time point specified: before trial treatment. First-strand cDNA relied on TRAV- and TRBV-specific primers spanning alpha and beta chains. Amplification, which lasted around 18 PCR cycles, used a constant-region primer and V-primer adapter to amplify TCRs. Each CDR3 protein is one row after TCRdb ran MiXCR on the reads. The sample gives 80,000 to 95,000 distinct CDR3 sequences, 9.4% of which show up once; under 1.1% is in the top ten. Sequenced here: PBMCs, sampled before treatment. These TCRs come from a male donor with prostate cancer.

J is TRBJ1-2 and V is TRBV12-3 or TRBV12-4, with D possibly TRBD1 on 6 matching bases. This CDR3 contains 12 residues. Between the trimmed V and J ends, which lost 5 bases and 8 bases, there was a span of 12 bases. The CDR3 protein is CASSGTQRGYTF. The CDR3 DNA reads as TGTGCCAGCAGTGGGACACAGCGGGGCTACACCTTC.

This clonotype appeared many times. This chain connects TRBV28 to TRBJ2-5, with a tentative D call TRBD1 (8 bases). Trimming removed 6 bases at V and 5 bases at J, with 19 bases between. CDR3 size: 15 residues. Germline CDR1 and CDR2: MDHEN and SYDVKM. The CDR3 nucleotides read TGTGCCAGCAGCCGGGGGGCAGGGGGCCCGGAGACCCAGTACTTC. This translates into CASSRGAGGPETQYF.

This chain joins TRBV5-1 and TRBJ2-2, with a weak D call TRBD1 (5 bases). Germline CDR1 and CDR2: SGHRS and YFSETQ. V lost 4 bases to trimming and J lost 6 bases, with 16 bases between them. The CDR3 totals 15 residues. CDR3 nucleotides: TGCGCCAGCAGCCGAGGACCAGGGAAGGCCGGGGAGCTGTTTTTT. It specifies CASSRGPGKAGELFF.

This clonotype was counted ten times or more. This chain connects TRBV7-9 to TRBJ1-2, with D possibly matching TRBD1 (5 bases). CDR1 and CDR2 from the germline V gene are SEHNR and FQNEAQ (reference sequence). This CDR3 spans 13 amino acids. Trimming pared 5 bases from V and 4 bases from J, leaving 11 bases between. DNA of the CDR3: TGTGCCAGCAGCCTTGGGGGGATCTATGGCTACACCTTC. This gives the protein CASSLGGIYGYTF.

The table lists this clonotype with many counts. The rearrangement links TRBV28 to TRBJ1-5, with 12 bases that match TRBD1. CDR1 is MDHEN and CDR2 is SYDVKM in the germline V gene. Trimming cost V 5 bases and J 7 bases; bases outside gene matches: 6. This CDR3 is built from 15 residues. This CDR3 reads CASSAGDRGRQPQHF. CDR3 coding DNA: TGTGCCAGCAGTGCCGGGGACAGGGGGCGGCAGCCCCAGCATTTT. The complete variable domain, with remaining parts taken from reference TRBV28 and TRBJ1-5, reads DVKVTQSSRYLVKRTGEKVFLECVQDMDHENMFWYRQDPGLGLRLIYFSYDVKMKEKGDIPEGYSVSREKKERFSLILESASTNQTSMYLCASSAGDRGRQPQHFGDGTRLSIL.

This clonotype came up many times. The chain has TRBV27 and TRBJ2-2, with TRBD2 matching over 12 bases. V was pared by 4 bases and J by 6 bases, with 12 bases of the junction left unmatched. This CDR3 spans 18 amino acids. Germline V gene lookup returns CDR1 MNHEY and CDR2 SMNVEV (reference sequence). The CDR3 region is CASSSSTSGRMSAGELFF. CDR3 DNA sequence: TGTGCCAGCAGTTCATCGACTAGCGGGAGAATGAGCGCCGGGGAGCTGTTTTTT.

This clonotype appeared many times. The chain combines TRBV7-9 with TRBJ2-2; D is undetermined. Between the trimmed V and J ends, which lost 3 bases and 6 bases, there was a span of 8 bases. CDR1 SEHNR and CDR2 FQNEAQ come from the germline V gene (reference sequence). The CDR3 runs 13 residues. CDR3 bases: TGTGCCAGCAGCTTCCAGGCCCCCGGGGAGCTGTTTTTT. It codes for CASSFQAPGELFF.

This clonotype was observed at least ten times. The CDR3 is CASSHRTGGETQYF. CDR3 sequence (DNA): TGTGCCAGCAGCCACAGGACAGGAGGAGAGACCCAGTACTTC. The rearrangement joins TRBV7-2 to TRBJ2-5, with TRBD1 matching 7 bases. Trimming took 5 bases from V and 4 from J; bases not matched to a gene: 7. CDR1 is SGHTA and CDR2 is FQGNSA in the germline V gene. The CDR3 runs 14 residues.

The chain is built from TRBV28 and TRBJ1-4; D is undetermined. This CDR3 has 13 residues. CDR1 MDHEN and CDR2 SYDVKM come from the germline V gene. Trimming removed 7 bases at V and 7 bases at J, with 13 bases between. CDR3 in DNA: TGTGCCAGCAACAGAGCCCCTTTTGAAAAACTGTTTTTT. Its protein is CASNRAPFEKLFF. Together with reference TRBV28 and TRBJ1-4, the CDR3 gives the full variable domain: DVKVTQSSRYLVKRTGEKVFLECVQDMDHENMFWYRQDPGLGLRLIYFSYDVKMKEKGDIPEGYSVSREKKERFSLILESASTNQTSMYLCASNRAPFEKLFFGSGTQLSVL.

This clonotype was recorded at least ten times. The CDR3 coding sequence is TGCGCCAGCAGCTTGGAAATGGGGGACGTGAGAGATACGCAGTATTTT. This sequence encodes CASSLEMGDVRDTQYF. The rearrangement links TRBV5-1 to TRBJ2-3; D is possibly TRBD1 or TRBD2 (5 bases each). Germline assignment: CDR1 SGHRS and CDR2 YFSETQ. This CDR3 contains 16 residues. Trimming removed 0 bases at V and 5 bases at J, with 16 bases between.

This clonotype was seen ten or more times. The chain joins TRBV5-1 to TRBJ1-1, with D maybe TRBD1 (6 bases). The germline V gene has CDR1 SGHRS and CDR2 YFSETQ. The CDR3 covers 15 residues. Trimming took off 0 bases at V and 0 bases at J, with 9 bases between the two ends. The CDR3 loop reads CASSLDTGLNTEAFF. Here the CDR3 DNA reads TGCGCCAGCAGCTTGGACACAGGGTTGAACACTGAAGCTTTCTTT.

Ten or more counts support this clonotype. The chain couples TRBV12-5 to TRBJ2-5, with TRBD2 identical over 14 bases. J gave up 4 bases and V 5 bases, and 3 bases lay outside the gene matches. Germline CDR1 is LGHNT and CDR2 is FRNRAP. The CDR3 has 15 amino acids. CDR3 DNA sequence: TGTGCTAGTGGTCTCGGACTAGCGGGAGGAGAGACCCAGTACTTC. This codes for CASGLGLAGGETQYF.

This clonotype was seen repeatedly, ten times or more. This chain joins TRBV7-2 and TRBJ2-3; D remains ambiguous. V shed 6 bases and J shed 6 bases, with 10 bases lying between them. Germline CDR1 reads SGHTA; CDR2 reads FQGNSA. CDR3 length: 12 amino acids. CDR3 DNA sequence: TGTGCCAGCAGTCCTCGGACCGATACGCAGTATTTT. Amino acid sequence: CASSPRTDTQYF. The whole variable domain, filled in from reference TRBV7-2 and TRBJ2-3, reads GAGVSQSPSNKVTEKGKDVELRCDPISGHTALYWYRQSLGQGLEFLIYFQGNSAPDKSGLPSDRFSAERTGGSVSTLTIQRTQQEDSAVYLCASSPRTDTQYFGPGTRLTVL.

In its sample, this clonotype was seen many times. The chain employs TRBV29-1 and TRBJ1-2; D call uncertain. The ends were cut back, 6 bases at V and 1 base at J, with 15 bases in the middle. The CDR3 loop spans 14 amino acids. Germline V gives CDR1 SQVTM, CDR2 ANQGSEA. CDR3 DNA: TGCAGCGTCCGTCAGGATTCTAGTAACTATGGCTACACCTTC. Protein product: CSVRQDSSNYGYTF.

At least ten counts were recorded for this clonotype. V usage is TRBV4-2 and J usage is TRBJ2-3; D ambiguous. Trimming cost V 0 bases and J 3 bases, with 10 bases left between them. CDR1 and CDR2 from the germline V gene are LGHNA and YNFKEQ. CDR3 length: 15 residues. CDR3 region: CASSQDQRITDTQYF. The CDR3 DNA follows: TGTGCCAGCAGCCAAGATCAGCGAATAACAGATACGCAGTATTTT.

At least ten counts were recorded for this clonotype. CDR3: CATSRVGLVGEQYF. The CDR3 coding sequence is TGTGCCACCAGCAGAGTGGGACTAGTAGGCGAGCAGTACTTC. This chain links TRBV15 with TRBJ2-7; the match to TRBD2 covers 8 bases. Germline values: CDR1 LNHNV, CDR2 YYDKDF (reference sequence). V trimming: 1 base; J trimming: 6 bases; junction bases outside the gene matches: 5. The CDR3 extends over 14 amino acids. Full variable domain (remainder filled in from reference TRBV15 and TRBJ2-7): DAMVIQNPRYQVTQFGKPVTLSCSQTLNHNVMYWYQQKSSQAPKLLFHYYDKDFNNEADTPDNFQSRRPNTSFCFLDIRSPGLGDTAMYLCATSRVGLVGEQYFGPGTRLTVT.

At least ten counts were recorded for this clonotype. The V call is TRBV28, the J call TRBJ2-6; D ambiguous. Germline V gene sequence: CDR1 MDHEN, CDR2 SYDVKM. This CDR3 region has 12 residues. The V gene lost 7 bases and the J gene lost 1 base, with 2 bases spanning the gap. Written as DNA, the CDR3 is TGTGCCAGCAAGTCTGGGGCCAACGTCCTGACTTTC. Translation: CASKSGANVLTF.

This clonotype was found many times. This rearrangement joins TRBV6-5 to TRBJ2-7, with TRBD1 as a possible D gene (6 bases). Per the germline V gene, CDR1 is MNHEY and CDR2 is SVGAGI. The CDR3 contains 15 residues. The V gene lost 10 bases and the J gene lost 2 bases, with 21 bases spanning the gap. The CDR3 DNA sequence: TGTGCCACTAAGGCCCATTCGGACAGCGCCTACGAGCAGTACTTC. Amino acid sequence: CATKAHSDSAYEQYF.

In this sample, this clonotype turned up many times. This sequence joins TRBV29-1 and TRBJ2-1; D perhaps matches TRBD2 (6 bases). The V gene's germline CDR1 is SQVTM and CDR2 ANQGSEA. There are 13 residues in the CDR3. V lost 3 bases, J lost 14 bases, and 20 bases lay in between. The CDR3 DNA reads TGCAGCGTTGAGGCGGGGAAGACCAGCGGCGAGTTCTTC. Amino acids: CSVEAGKTSGEFF.

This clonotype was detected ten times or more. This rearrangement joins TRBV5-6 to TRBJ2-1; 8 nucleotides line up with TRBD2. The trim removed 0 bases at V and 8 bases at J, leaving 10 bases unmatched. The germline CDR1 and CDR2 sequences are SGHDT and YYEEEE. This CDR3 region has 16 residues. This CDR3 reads CASSLAGTRIVDEQFF. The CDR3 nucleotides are TGTGCCAGCAGCTTGGCAGGGACTAGGATCGTCGATGAGCAGTTCTTC.

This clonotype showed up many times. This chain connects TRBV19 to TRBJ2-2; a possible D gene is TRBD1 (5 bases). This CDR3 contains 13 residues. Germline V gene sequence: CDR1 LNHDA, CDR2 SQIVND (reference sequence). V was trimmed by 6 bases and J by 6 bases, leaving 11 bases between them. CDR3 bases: TGTGCCAGTAGGCTAGGGGTAGCCGGGGAGCTGTTTTTT. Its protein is CASRLGVAGELFF.

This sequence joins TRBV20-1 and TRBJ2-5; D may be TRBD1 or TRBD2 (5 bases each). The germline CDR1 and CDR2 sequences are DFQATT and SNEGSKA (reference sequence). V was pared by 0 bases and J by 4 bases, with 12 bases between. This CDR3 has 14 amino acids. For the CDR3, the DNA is TGCAGTGCTAGAGATTTGGGACGTGGAGAGACCCAGTACTTC. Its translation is CSARDLGRGETQYF.

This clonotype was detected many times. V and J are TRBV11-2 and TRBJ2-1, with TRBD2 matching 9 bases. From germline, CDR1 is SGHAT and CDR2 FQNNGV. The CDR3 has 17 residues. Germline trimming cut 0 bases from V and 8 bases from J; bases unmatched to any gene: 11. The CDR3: CASSLEGGLIAGDEQFF. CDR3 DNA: TGTGCCAGCAGCTTAGAAGGGGGACTGATAGCGGGGGATGAGCAGTTCTTC.

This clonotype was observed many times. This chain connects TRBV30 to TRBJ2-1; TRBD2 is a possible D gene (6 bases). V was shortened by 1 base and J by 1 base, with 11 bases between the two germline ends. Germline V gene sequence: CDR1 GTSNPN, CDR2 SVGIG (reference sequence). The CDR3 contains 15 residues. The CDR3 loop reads CAWSGTGASYNEQFF. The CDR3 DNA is TGTGCCTGGAGTGGGACGGGAGCATCCTACAATGAGCAGTTCTTC.

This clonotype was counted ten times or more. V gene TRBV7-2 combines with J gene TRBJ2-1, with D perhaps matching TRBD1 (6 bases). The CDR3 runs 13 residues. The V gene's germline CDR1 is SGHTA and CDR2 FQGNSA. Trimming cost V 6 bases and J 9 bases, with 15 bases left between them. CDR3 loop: CASRESGTPEQFF. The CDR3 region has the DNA TGTGCCAGCAGGGAGTCCGGGACACCTGAGCAGTTCTTC.